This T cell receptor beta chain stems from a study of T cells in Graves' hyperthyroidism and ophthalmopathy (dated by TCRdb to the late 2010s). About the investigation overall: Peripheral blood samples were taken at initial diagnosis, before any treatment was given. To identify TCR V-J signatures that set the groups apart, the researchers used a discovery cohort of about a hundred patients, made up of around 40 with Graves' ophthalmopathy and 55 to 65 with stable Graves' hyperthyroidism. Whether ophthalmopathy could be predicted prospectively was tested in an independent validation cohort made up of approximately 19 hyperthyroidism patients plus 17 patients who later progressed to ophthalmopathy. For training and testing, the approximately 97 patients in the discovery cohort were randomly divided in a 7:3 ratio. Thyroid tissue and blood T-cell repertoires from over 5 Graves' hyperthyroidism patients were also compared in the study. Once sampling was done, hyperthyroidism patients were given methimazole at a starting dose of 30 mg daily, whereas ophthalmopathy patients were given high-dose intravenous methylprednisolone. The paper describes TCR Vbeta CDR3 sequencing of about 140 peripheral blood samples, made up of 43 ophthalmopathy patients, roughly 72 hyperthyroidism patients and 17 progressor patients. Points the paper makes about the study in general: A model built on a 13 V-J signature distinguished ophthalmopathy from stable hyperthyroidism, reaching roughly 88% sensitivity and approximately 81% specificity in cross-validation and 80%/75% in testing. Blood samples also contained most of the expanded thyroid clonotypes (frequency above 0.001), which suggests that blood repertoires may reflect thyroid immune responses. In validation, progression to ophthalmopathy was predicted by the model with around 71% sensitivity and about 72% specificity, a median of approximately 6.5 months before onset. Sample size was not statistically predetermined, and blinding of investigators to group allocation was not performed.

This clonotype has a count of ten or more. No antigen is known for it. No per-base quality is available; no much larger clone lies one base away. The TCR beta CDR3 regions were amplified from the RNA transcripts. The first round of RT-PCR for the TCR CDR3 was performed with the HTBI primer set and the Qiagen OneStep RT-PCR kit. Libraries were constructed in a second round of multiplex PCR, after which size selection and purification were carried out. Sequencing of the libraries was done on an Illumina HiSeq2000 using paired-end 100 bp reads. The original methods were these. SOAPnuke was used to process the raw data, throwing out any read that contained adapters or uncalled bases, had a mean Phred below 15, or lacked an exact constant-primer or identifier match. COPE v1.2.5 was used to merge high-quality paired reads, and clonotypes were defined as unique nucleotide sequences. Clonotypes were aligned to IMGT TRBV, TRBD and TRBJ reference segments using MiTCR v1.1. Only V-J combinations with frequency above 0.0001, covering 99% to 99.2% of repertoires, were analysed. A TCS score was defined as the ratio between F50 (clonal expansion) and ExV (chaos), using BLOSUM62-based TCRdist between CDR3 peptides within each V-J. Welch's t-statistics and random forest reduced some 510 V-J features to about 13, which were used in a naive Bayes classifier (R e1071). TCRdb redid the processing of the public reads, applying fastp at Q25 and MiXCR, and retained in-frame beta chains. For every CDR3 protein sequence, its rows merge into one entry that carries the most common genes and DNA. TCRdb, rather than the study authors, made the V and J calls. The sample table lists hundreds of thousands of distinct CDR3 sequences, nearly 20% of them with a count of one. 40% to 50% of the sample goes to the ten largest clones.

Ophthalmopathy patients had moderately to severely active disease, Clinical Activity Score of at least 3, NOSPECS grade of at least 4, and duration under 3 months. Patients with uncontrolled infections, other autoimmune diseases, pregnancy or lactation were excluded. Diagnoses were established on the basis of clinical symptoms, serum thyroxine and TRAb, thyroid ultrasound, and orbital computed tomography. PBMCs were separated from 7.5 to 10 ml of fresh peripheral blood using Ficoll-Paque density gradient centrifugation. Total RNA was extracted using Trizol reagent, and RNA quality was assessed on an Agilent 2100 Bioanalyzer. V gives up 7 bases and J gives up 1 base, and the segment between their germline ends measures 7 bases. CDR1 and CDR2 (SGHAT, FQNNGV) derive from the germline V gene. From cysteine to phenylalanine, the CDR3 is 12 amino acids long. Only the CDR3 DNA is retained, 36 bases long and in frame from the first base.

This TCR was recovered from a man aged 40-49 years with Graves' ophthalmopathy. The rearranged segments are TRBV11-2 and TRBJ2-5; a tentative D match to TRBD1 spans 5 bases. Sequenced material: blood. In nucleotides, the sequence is TGTGCCAGCAAGGGGCTCCAAGAGACCCAGTACTTC. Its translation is CASKGLQETQYF. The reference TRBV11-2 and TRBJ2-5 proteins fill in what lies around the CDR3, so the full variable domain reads EAGVAQSPRYKIIEKRQSVAFWCNPISGHATLYWYQQILGQGPKLLIQFQNNGVVDDSQLPKDRFSAERLKGVDSTLKIQPAKLEDSAVYLCASKGLQETQYFGPGTRLLVL.